This TCR beta chain was captured in a study of blood T cell repertoires in COVID-19. Study overall: COVID-19 samples, acute and convalescent, were from the United States, Italy and Spain. T cells, B-cell-depleted T cells, or PBMCs supplied cDNA or gDNA.

How the authors handled the data: Nucleated cell number was recorded as an estimate derived from reference gene primer amplification. Some clones are missing from TCRdb's copy, which holds only in-frame ones; the method was immunoSEQ multiplex PCR. The V and J calls and the clone size are those of that table, but D and trimming were determined from the DNA. The sample records about 180,000 clones, around 88% being singletons. The CDR3 has 13 amino acids. Germline V CDR1 and CDR2: KGHDR, SFDVKD. Trimming at V came to 0 bases and at J to 11 bases, leaving 5 bases not matched to a gene. This clonotype originated in a woman in her twenties or thirties with acute or convalescent COVID-19. Sequenced: peripheral blood. This rearrangement joins TRBV24-1 to TRBJ1-1, with 7 positions matching TRBD1. The CDR3 DNA follows: TGTGCCACCAGTGATTTGGGACCAGGGGGGGCTTTCTTT. It codes for CATSDLGPGGAFF.